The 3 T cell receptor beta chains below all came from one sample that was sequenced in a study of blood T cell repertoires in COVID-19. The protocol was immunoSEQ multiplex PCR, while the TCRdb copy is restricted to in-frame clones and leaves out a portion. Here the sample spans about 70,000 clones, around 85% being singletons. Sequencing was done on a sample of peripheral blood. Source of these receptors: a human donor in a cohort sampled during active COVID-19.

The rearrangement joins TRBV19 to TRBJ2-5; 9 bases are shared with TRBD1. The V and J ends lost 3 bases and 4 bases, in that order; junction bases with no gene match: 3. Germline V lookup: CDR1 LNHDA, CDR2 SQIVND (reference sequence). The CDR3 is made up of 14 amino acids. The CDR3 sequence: CASSIQGQGETQYF. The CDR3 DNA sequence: TGTGCCAGTAGTATTCAGGGACAGGGAGAGACCCAGTACTTC.

DNA for the CDR3: TGTGCCAGCAAAGTACTCGCCCTCCAATACAATGAGCAGTTCTTC. It specifies CASKVLALQYNEQFF. This rearrangement joins TRBV2 to TRBJ2-1; unclear D gene. Trimming left V 7 bases short and J 4 bases short, with 17 bases between. This CDR3 spans 15 amino acids. Germline V lookup: CDR1 SNHLY, CDR2 FYNNEI.

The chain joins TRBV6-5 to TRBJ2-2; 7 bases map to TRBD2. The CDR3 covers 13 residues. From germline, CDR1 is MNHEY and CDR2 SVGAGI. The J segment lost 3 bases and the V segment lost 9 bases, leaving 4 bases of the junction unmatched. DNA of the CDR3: TGTGCCAGTCACACTAGCGACACCGGGGAGCTGTTTTTT. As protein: CASHTSDTGELFF.